This T cell receptor (beta chain) was found in a study of T cells expressing NK-cell markers. The overall study: According to the study, TCR beta repertoires originated from sorted CD3+CD56+NKG2C+, CD3+CD56+NKG2C- and CD3+CD56-NKG2C+ T cells.

The TCR beta cDNA came from 5'RACE template switching with UMIs. One entry per CDR3 protein, without DNA, is what TCRdb gives after re-calling the 5' RACE reads. This repertoire includes 350,000 to 450,000 distinct CDR3 sequences. For this clonotype: No antigen is known for it.

Study results and caveats: Whether expanded NKG2C-expressing T cell clones recognize HCMV is unknown. Over 5 donors showed dominant NKG2C+ clonotypes comprising about 1.0-8% of their CD8+ T cells.

Germline V lookup: CDR1 DFQATT, CDR2 SNEGSKA (reference sequence). The CDR3 loop spans 14 amino acids. Sequenced: blood T cells: a sorted CD56 or NKG2C T cell subset, CD4+ or CD8+ T cells, or bulk PBMC T cells (not recorded which). This chain uses TRBV20-1 with TRBJ2-2; TCRdb proposes TRBD1, but this gene call is untestable without DNA. The clonotype was recovered from a man aged 18 to 69 in good health. The CDR3 reads CSARQGRATGELFF.